The clone carrying this T cell receptor (beta chain) was recorded only once. Its specificity is unknown. The entry originates in a study of radiation and T cells in renal cell carcinoma. Points from the study as a whole: Pretreatment tumor biopsies were lacking, so baseline clonotypes are unknown. Top tumor clonotypes rose in blood 2 weeks post-radiation, then contracted.

Time point given: blood 2 weeks post-SBRT. The treatment was: 15 Gy SBRT to primary tumor, nephrectomy 4 weeks later. Serial blood draws occurred at baseline and 2 and 4 weeks post-SBRT. Clones were sequenced by immunoSEQ multiplex PCR, and TCRdb holds only the in-frame ones, with some missing. The repertoire includes 150,000 to 160,000 clones, 80% to 90% of them detected once, and around 13% sits in the top ten. Trimming removed 1 base from V and 0 bases from J; junction bases left unmatched: 6. Germline V gene data show CDR1 as SGHDN and CDR2 as FVKESK. The CDR3 runs to 18 residues. This clonotype was obtained from a woman aged 45-60 years with renal cell carcinoma. The chain has TRBV14 and TRBJ2-5, with 12 bases matching TRBD2. Source: blood, taken from a patient whose treatment included radiotherapy and nephrectomy. The CDR3 sequence: CASSQGFLAGGYQETQYF. The DNA of the CDR3 is TGTGCCAGCAGCCAAGGATTCCTAGCGGGGGGGTACCAAGAGACCCAGTACTTC.